The next 8 T cell receptor beta chains were all read from a single sample in a study of cytomegalovirus exposure and HLA in healthy donors. The PCR ran on 60 Vbeta and 13 Jbeta primers. Sequenced by immunoSEQ multiplex PCR; TCRdb stores in-frame clones only, minus some. The sample shows about 160,000 clones, under 75% of them seen only once. Sequenced sample: PBMCs. The receptor source for this set is a woman aged 55-69 years in good health and CMV-seropositive.

This chain joins TRBV7-9 and TRBJ2-1; perhaps TRBD2 as D (6 bases). Germline lookup yields CDR1 SEHNR and CDR2 FQNEAQ (reference sequence). Trimming removed 3 bases from V and 4 bases from J, with 10 bases in between. This CDR3 is built from 14 residues. For the CDR3, the DNA is TGTGCCAGCAGCTTTCTAGCGACGTACAATGAGCAGTTCTTC. Residues: CASSFLATYNEQFF.

This clone has just one count. The genes are TRBV18 and TRBJ2-1, with 10 bases identical to TRBD1. The CDR3 consists of 15 residues. Germline trimming cut 0 bases from V and 6 bases from J; bases unmatched to any gene: 2. Per germline, CDR1 KGHSH and CDR2 LQKENI. DNA of the CDR3: TGTGCCAGCTCACCACCGGGACAGGGGACCAATGAGCAGTTCTTC. Encoded protein: CASSPPGQGTNEQFF.

The V call is TRBV28, the J call TRBJ1-6; 10 bases are shared with TRBD1. Per germline, CDR1 MDHEN and CDR2 SYDVKM. Trimming at V came to 6 bases and at J to 8 bases, leaving 10 bases not matched to a gene. This CDR3 is 16 amino acids long. CDR3 nucleotide sequence: TGTGCCAGCAGAGGCCGGGACAGGGGTAGGGATTCACCCCTCCACTTT. It codes for CASRGRDRGRDSPLHF.

The chain has TRBV15 and TRBJ2-5; 10 positions match TRBD2. CDR1 and CDR2 from the germline V gene are LNHNV and YYDKDF (reference sequence). After removal of 0 bases from V and 2 bases from J, the junction contained 6 bases not matched to a gene. This CDR3 is 17 amino acids long. In nucleotides, the CDR3 is TGTGCCACCAGCAGAGATCCCGGACTAGCGGTTCAAGAGACCCAGTACTTC. Amino acid sequence: CATSRDPGLAVQETQYF.

There are a few counts of this clone. This chain joins TRBV4-1 and TRBJ2-5; D tentatively fits TRBD1 or TRBD2 (9 bases each). The J call is uncertain, as TRBJ2-7 better fits the DNA end. Germline assignment: CDR1 MGHRA and CDR2 YSYEKL. This CDR3 region has 17 residues. CDR3 sequence (DNA): TGCGCCAGAGACCGGGACAGGGATAGCGGGAGTTCCTACGAGCAGTACTTC. Protein product: CARDRDRDSGSSYEQYF.

The rearrangement links TRBV21-1 to TRBJ2-7; TRBD2 is taken as the D call from the table, unchecked against the DNA. TRBV21-1 is a pseudogene segment. The CDR3 consists of 14 residues. The CDR3 is CASSPALIGGEQYF. Written as DNA, the CDR3 is TGTGCCAGCAGCCCCGCCCTCATTGGGGGGGAGCAGTACTTC.

The rearrangement uses TRBV6-6 and TRBJ1-2, with TRBD1 identical over 7 bases. The CDR3 has 13 residues. V lost 6 bases to trimming and J lost 3 bases; unmatched junction nucleotides: 4. Looked up from germline, CDR1 is MNHNY and CDR2 is SVGAGI (reference sequence). The CDR3 sequence is CASSTGTDYGYTF. CDR3 DNA sequence: TGTGCCAGCAGCACCGGGACAGACTATGGCTACACCTTC.

CDR3 DNA: TGTGCCAGCACCCGGAAGATAGACAACCCCGGGGAGCTGTTTTTT. Its protein is CASTRKIDNPGELFF. The chain carries TRBV7-2 and TRBJ2-2; D gene ambiguous. This CDR3 contains 15 residues. Per the germline V gene, CDR1 is SGHTA and CDR2 is FQGNSA. The V end was cut by 7 bases, the J end by 6 bases, with 18 bases between.